This entry lists 8 T cell receptor beta chains sequenced from one sample in a study of graft-versus-host responses after intestinal transplantation. Processing was applied to graft tissue in order to liberate intraepithelial and lamina propria lymphocytes. The repertoire was sequenced with immunoSEQ multiplex PCR; TCRdb's copy has only in-frame clones and lacks some. This sample yields 50,000 to 75,000 clones, of which under 90% are seen a single time; more than 1.5% belongs to the top ten. The source material was ileum tissue, sampled approximately 56 weeks after transplant. These receptors were collected from a human patient who received an intestinal transplant, so some T cells may come from the graft donor.

J is TRBJ2-7 and V is TRBV5-1, with 7 bases that match TRBD1. Trimming took 0 bases from V and 3 from J; bases not matched to a gene: 3. CDR3 length equals 14 residues. Looked up from germline, CDR1 is SGHRS and CDR2 is YFSETQ. CDR3 amino acids: CASSLGDSFYEQYF. CDR3 nucleotide sequence: TGCGCCAGCAGCTTGGGGGACAGCTTCTACGAGCAGTACTTC.

The chain employs TRBV6-6 and TRBJ1-2, with no clear D. Germline CDR1 MNHNY, CDR2 SVGAGI (reference sequence). Trimming pared 0 bases from V and 3 bases from J, leaving 5 bases between. The CDR3 is made up of 13 amino acids. The CDR3: CASSYSGHYGYTF. In DNA form, the CDR3 reads TGTGCCAGCAGTTACTCAGGGCACTATGGCTACACCTTC.

This chain uses TRBV2 with TRBJ2-3; no firm D call. V was trimmed by 8 bases and J by 0 bases, leaving 12 bases between them. CDR1 and CDR2 from the germline V gene are SNHLY and FYNNEI. This CDR3 comprises 14 residues. The DNA of the CDR3 is TGTGCCAGCTCGGCGGCGACTAGCACAGATACGCAGTATTTT. It specifies CASSAATSTDTQYF.

This clone was observed a few times. V is TRBV19 and J is TRBJ2-7; tentatively, D is TRBD1 or TRBD2 (6 bases each). The CDR3 runs to 13 residues. CDR1 and CDR2 (germline): LNHDA, SQIVND (reference sequence). The V end lost 6 bases, the J end lost 2 bases, and 11 bases lay between the germline ends. This CDR3 is CASSWGATYEQYF. In nucleotides, the CDR3 is TGTGCCAGTAGCTGGGGGGCCACCTACGAGCAGTACTTC.

This clone came up a few times. Distinct nucleotide sequences in the sample also encode this CDR3. The chain carries TRBV5-6 and TRBJ2-3, with 8 bases matching TRBD2. The V gene end was trimmed by 0 bases and the J gene end by 0 bases; junction bases not matched to a gene: 0. The germline V gene has CDR1 SGHDT and CDR2 YYEEEE. The CDR3 totals 15 residues. This CDR3 reads CASSLAGGSTDTQYF. DNA of the CDR3: TGTGCCAGCAGCTTGGCGGGGGGGAGCACAGATACGCAGTATTTT.

The chain recombines TRBV5-6 with TRBJ1-2, with D hard to call. V shed 4 bases and J shed 5 bases, with 21 bases lying between them. Germline lookup yields CDR1 SGHDT and CDR2 YYEEEE. This CDR3 has 16 residues. The CDR3 DNA reads as TGTGCCAGCAGCCCCGAACGGGGAAGCGGCTCTTATGGCTACACCTTC. Translated: CASSPERGSGSYGYTF.

This clone has a handful of counts. CDR3 loop: CASSTGTGYEQYF. In nucleotides, the CDR3 is TGTGCCAGCTCTACCGGGACAGGCTACGAGCAGTACTTC. The J gene is TRBJ2-7, the V gene TRBV18; 8 nucleotides align to TRBD1. CDR3 length equals 13 residues. Germline values: CDR1 KGHSH, CDR2 LQKENI. Losses at the gene ends were 6 bases for V and 3 bases for J; bases not matched to a gene: 4.

The rearrangement joins TRBV6-1 to TRBJ1-4; D unresolved. Germline V gene lookup returns CDR1 MNHNS and CDR2 SASEGT. This CDR3 is built from 14 residues. Trimming pared 1 base from V and 0 bases from J, leaving 3 bases between. The CDR3 DNA sequence: TGTGCCAGCAGTGAAGGGGCAACTAATGAAAAACTGTTTTTT. Its translation: CASSEGATNEKLFF.